The sequence of this TCR beta chain was determined in a study of blood T cell repertoires in COVID-19. The length of the CDR3 is 15 residues. The V end was cut by 0 bases, the J end by 1 base, with 7 bases between. The germline CDR1 and CDR2 sequences are SGDLS and YYNGEE. The table came from immunoSEQ multiplex PCR; TCRdb's copy has only in-frame clones and leaves some out. The sample records more than 200,000 clones, more than 85% being singletons. Sequencing was performed on peripheral blood. The sequence derives from a woman aged 55-75 years with COVID-19, enrolled during active disease. This chain links TRBV9 with TRBJ2-2; D call uncertain. CDR3 residues: CASSVAPLNTGELFF. CDR3 nucleotide sequence: TGTGCCAGCAGCGTAGCCCCTCTGAACACCGGGGAGCTGTTTTTT.